This T cell receptor (beta chain) is drawn from a study of cytomegalovirus exposure and HLA in healthy donors. The PCR employed 60 Vbeta primers together with 13 Jbeta primers. The protocol was immunoSEQ multiplex PCR, while the TCRdb copy is restricted to in-frame clones and leaves out a portion. The sample includes more than 100,000 clones, over 60% of them seen just once. Study results and caveats: In a later analysis, TCR beta V- and J-gene trimming showed a link to a missense DCLRE1C variant. It is likely that the observed cluster of highly shared sequence variants was a sequencing artifact. Researchers had no immune exposure information except CMV serostatus available. Some V segments (TRBV6-2 and TRBV6-3 among them) were excluded as indistinguishable.

The length of the CDR3 is 18 residues. On this clone: Antigen: not known.

This clonotype was obtained from a middle-aged woman in good health and CMV-seropositive. Sequencing was carried out using PBMCs. The chain is built from TRBV1 and TRBJ1-2; the table calls TRBD1, which could not be checked here. TRBV1 is listed as a pseudogene. Here the CDR3 reads CTSSQDSRGQPTNYGYTF. CDR3 DNA sequence: TGCACCAGCAGCCAAGATAGTAGGGGACAGCCGACTAACTATGGCTACACCTTC.